The entry below gives a single TCR beta chain sequence along with its context. This clonotype was found a few times. It lacks a known antigen. No qualities accompany the bases; no much larger clone lies one base away. This sample is drawn from a study of response to subunit inactivated influenza vaccine (dated by TCRdb to 2016 to 2019). Study-level background: To follow how T cells responded to a trivalent subunit inactivated influenza vaccine, the researchers relied on deep quantitative profiling of the T cell receptor repertoire.

Library construction relied on RT-PCR. For sequencing, an Illumina HiSeq 2500 was employed. Clones were called with MiXCR by TCRdb after fastp trimmed the public reads at Q25, and only in-frame beta chains were retained. Here each entry gathers all rows of one CDR3 protein and keeps the most common genes and DNA. The sample has hundreds of thousands of distinct CDR3 sequences on record, about 18% of them singletons. The ten largest clones add up to about a tenth of the sample. What the work shows at the level of the full study, not this receptor alone: The authors suggested that each seasonal influenza vaccination may recruit only a limited number of new T cells.

The CDR3 numbers 12 residues from cysteine through phenylalanine. The read is trimmed to its CDR3 DNA, 36 bases read in frame from base 1. The germline V gene encodes CDR1 SGHRS and CDR2 YFSETQ. V gives up 4 bases and J gives up 5 bases, and the segment between their germline ends measures 10 bases. The sequence came from a man aged 45 to 65 who received an inactivated influenza vaccine. Donor details come from another sample of the same person, matched by shared clones. The sample consisted of PBMCs from blood, taken about 5 days after vaccination. The chain uses TRBV5-1 and TRBJ2-7; possibly the D gene is TRBD1, per 6 matching bases. For the CDR3, the sequence is CASSPGTNEQYF. The DNA sequence is given as TGCGCCAGCAGCCCTGGGACAAACGAGCAGTACTTC.